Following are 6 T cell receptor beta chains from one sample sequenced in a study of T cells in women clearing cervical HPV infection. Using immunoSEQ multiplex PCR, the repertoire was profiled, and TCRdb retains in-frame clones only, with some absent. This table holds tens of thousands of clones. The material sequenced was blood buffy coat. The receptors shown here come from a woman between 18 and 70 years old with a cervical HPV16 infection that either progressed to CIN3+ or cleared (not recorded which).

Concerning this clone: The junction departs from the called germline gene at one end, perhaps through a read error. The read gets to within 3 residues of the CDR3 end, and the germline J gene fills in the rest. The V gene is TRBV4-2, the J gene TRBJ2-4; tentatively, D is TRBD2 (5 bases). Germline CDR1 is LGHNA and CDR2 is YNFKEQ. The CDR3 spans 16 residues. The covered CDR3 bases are TGCGCCAGCAGCCAAGATCATTCGGGGTTGAGAAACATT. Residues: CASSQDHSGLRNI. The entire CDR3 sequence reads CASSQDHSGLRNIQYF.

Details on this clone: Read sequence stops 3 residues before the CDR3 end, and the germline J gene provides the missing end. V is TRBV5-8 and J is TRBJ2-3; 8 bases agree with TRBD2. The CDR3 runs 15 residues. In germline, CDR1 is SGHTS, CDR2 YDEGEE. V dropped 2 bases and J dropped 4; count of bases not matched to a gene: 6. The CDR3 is CASSFGAGRADTQYF. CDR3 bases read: TGTGCCAGCAGCTTTGGGGCCGGGAGGGCAGATACG.

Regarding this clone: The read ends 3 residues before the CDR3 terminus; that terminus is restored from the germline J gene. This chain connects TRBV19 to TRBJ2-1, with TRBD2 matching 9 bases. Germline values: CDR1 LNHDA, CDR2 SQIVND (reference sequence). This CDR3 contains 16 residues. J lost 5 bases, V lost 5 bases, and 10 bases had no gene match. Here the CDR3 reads CASSSFSGSINNEQFF. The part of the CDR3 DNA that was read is TGTGCCAGTAGTTCCTTTAGCGGGAGTATCAACAATGAG.

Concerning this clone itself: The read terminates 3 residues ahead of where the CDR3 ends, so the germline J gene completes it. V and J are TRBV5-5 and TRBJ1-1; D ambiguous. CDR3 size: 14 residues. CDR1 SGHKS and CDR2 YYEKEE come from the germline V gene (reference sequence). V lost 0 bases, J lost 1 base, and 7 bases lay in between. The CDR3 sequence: CASSLGRPNTEAFF. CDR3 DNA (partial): TGTGCCAGCAGCTTGGGCAGGCCGAACACTGAA.

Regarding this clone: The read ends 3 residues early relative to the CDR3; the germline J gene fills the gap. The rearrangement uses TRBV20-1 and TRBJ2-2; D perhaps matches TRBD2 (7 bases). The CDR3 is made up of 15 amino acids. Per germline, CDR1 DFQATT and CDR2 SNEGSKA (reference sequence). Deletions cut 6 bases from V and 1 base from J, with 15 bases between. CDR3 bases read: TGCAGTGCGGGGGTGGGGGGGCGGAACACCGGGGAG. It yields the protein CSAGVGGRNTGE. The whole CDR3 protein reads CSAGVGGRNTGELFF.

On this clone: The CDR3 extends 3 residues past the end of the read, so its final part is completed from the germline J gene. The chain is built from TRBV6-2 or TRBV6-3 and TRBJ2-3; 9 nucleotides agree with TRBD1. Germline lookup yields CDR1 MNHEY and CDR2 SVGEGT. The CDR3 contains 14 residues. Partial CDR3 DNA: TGTGCCAGCAGTCTACAGGGGGCCGGCCAGCCG. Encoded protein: CASSLQGAGQP. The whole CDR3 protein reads CASSLQGAGQPQYF.